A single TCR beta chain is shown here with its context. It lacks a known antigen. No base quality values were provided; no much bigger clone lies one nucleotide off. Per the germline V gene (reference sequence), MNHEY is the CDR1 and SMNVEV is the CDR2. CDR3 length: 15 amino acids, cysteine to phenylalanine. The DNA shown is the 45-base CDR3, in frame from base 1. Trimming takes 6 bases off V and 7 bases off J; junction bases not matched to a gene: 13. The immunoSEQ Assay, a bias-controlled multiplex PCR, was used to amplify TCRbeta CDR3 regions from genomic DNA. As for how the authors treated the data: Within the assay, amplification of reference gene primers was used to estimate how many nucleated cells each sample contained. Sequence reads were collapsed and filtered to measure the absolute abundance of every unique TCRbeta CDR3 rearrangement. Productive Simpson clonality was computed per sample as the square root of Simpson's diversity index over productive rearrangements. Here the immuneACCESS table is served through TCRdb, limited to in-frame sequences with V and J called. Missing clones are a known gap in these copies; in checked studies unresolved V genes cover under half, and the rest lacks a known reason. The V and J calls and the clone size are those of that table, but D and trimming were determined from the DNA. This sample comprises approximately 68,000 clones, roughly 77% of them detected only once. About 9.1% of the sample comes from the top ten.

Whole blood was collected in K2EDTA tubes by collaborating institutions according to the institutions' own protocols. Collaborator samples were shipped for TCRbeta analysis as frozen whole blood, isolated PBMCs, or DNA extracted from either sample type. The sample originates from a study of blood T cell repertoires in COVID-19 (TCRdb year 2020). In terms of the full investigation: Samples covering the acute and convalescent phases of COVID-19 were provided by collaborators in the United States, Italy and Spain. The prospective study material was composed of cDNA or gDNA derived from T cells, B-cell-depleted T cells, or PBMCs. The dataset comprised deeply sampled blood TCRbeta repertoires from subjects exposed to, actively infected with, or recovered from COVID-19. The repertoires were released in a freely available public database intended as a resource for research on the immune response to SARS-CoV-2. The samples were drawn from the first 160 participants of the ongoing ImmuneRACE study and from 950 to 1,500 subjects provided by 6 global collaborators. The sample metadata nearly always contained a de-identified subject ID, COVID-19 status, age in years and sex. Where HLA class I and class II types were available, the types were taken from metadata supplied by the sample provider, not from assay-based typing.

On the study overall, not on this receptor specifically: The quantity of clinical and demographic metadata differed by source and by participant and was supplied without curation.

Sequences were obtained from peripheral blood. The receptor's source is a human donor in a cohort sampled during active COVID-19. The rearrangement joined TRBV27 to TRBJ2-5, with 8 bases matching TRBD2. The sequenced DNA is TGTGCCAGCAGACCGGGACTAGTCGTTAGCGGGACCCAGTACTTC. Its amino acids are CASRPGLVVSGTQYF.